This entry lists 9 T cell receptor beta chains sequenced from one sample in a study of blood T cell repertoires in COVID-19. The protocol was immunoSEQ multiplex PCR, while the TCRdb copy is restricted to in-frame clones and leaves out a portion. The sample lists roughly 52,000 clones; 87% were seen once. The sample consisted of peripheral blood. The origin of the receptors is a man in his forties with COVID-19, enrolled during active disease.

This clone appeared a single time. The rearrangement joins TRBV28 to TRBJ1-2; no clear D. The V and J ends lost 5 bases and 5 bases respectively, with 9 bases between them. CDR1 and CDR2 (germline): MDHEN, SYDVKM. The CDR3 totals 12 residues. In nucleotides, the CDR3 is TGTGCCAGCAGTCAGGAAGTTTATGGCTACACCTTC. This gives the protein CASSQEVYGYTF.

The genes are TRBV21-1 and TRBJ2-1; the table's D call, TRBD2, has no DNA check behind it. TRBV21-1 is a known pseudogene. The length of the CDR3 is 15 residues. CDR3 amino acids: CASNSLDGNYNEQFF. CDR3 nucleotide sequence: TGTGCCAGCAACTCACTAGATGGGAACTACAATGAGCAGTTCTTC.

The V and J genes are TRBV7-3 and TRBJ1-5, with D perhaps matching TRBD1 (5 bases). Trimming pared 5 bases from V and 1 base from J, leaving 9 bases between. Germline lookup yields CDR1 SGHTA and CDR2 FQGTGA. This CDR3 is built from 14 residues. The CDR3 is CASSLTVSNQPQHF. The CDR3 nucleotides read TGTGCCAGCAGCCTGACAGTGAGCAATCAGCCCCAGCATTTT.

The chain recombines TRBV14 with TRBJ1-2; 8 nucleotides line up with TRBD1. Trimming took 4 bases from V and 2 from J; bases not matched to a gene: 6. The CDR3 contains 15 residues. Germline V gives CDR1 SGHDN, CDR2 FVKESK. CDR3 DNA sequence: TGTGCCAGCAGCCTCGGACAGGGCCGAAACTATGGCTACACCTTC. Protein sequence: CASSLGQGRNYGYTF.

This clone was counted once. J is TRBJ2-7 and V is TRBV5-4, with 8 bases aligning to TRBD1. The germline V gene has CDR1 SGHNT and CDR2 YYREEE (reference sequence). The ends lost 5 bases at V and 0 bases at J; junction bases unmatched: 7. This CDR3 has 15 amino acids. The CDR3 spells CASSRDRPSSYEQYF. The CDR3 DNA follows: TGTGCCAGCAGTCGGGACAGGCCCAGCTCCTACGAGCAGTACTTC.

The chain recombines TRBV5-6 with TRBJ2-7; D gene uncertain. Trimming removed 0 bases from V and 4 bases from J, with 5 bases in between. Germline V gene lookup returns CDR1 SGHDT and CDR2 YYEEEE. The CDR3 is 12 residues long. CDR3 in DNA: TGTGCCAGCAGCTTGGCCGCGTACGAGCAGTACTTC. Its protein is CASSLAAYEQYF.

This chain connects TRBV5-1 to TRBJ2-2; TRBD1 matches 7 bases. The junction had 3 bases not matched to a gene; V was cut back by 4 bases and J by 0 bases. This CDR3 has 15 residues. Germline V gene data show CDR1 as SGHRS and CDR2 as YFSETQ. For the CDR3, the DNA is TGCGCCAGCAGCCCCGGGACAGCGAACACCGGGGAGCTGTTTTTT. It codes for CASSPGTANTGELFF. The whole variable domain, remainder taken from reference TRBV5-1 and TRBJ2-2, is KAGVTQTPRYLIKTRGQQVTLSCSPISGHRSVSWYQQTPGQGLQFLFEYFSETQRNKGNFPGRFSGRQFSNSRSEMNVSTLELGDSALYLCASSPGTANTGELFFGEGSRLTVL.

This clone was recorded a few times. V and J are TRBV2 and TRBJ1-2; the match to TRBD1 covers 8 bases. The length of the CDR3 is 13 residues. The V and J ends lost 2 bases and 7 bases, in that order; junction bases with no gene match: 3. The germline CDR1 and CDR2 sequences are SNHLY and FYNNEI. Here the CDR3 reads CASSEQGAIGYTF. CDR3 nucleotides: TGTGCCAGCAGTGAACAGGGGGCGATTGGCTACACCTTC.

J is TRBJ1-1 and V is TRBV7-8, with 7 bases aligning to TRBD1. CDR3 length: 14 residues. Per the germline V gene, CDR1 is SGHVS and CDR2 is FQNEAQ. V was clipped by 3 bases and J by 7 bases; unmatched bases: 8. The CDR3 DNA follows: TGTGCCAGCAGCTTTTTCCAGGGGGGAAATGAAGCTTTCTTT. Encoded protein: CASSFFQGGNEAFF.